These 22 T cell receptor beta chains were sequenced from one sample in a study of CD8 T cells in ankylosing spondylitis. Study-wide points: In ankylosing spondylitis blood, a motif of eight highly homologous TCR beta variants appeared characteristic.

TCRdb used MiXCR to reprocess the 5' RACE reads, holding one entry per CDR3 protein. The sample holds approximately 550,000 distinct CDR3 sequences, over 9.5% seen once. Antigens of these TCRs are unknown. Sequencing was performed on blood, either unsorted or a sorted T cell fraction (not recorded which). These receptor sequences come from a male donor with ankylosing spondylitis.

J is TRBJ2-5 and V is TRBV7-2, with a tentative D call TRBD2 (6 bases). Germline V gene lookup returns CDR1 SGHTA and CDR2 FQGNSA. V dropped 4 bases and J dropped 4 bases, with 16 bases sitting between them. The CDR3 length is 15 residues. The CDR3 loop reads CASSSGTPKAETQYF. In DNA, the CDR3 is TGTGCCAGCAGCTCAGGGACTCCCAAGGCAGAGACCCAGTACTTC. Looking up the rest from reference TRBV7-2 and TRBJ2-5 gives the full variable domain: GAGVSQSPSNKVTEKGKDVELRCDPISGHTALYWYRQSLGQGLEFLIYFQGNSAPDKSGLPSDRFSAERTGGSVSTLTIQRTQQEDSAVYLCASSSGTPKAETQYFGPGTRLLVL.

This clonotype showed up just a few times. The chain couples TRBV20-1 to TRBJ1-5; D is undetermined. The V gene's germline CDR1 is DFQATT and CDR2 SNEGSKA (reference sequence). CDR3 length: 13 residues. V dropped 3 bases and J dropped 6 bases, with 12 bases sitting between them. CDR3 sequence (DNA): TGCAGTGCTAGTAGAATTGGAGGTCAGCCCCAGCATTTT. Its protein is CSASRIGGQPQHF.

V and J are TRBV6-2 or TRBV6-3 and TRBJ2-7; perhaps TRBD1 as D (6 bases). Trimming took 5 bases from V and 5 from J, leaving 19 bases between them. From germline, CDR1 is MNHEY and CDR2 SVGEGT. CDR3 size: 15 residues. The CDR3 DNA follows: TGTGCCAGCAGTACGCAAGCGACAGGTCTGGACGAGCAGTACGTC. Translated: CASSTQATGLDEQYV.

This chain uses TRBV28 with TRBJ1-2; D is possibly TRBD1 (5 bases). The CDR3 sequence is 15 residues long. V lost 5 bases, J lost 6 bases, and 19 bases lay in between. CDR1 and CDR2 from the germline V gene are MDHEN and SYDVKM. CDR3 in DNA: TGTGCCAGCAGTACCCCGTCTGGGGTAGGGGATGGCTACACCTTC. Its translation is CASSTPSGVGDGYTF.

This clonotype occurred a few times. V gene TRBV6-2 or TRBV6-3 combines with J gene TRBJ2-7; 9 bases are a match to TRBD1. J gave up 6 bases and V 8 bases, and 5 bases lay outside the gene matches. The CDR3 is 12 amino acids. The germline V gene encodes CDR1 MNHEY and CDR2 SVGEGT. The CDR3 protein is CASGDRVREQYF. In DNA form, the CDR3 reads TGTGCCAGCGGGGACAGGGTTCGCGAGCAGTACTTC.

This clonotype turned up a few times. V usage is TRBV3-1 and J usage is TRBJ2-5; a possible D gene is TRBD1 (6 bases). There are 13 residues in the CDR3. V gave up 7 bases and J gave up 3 bases, with 12 bases separating them. Germline V CDR1 and CDR2: LGHDT, YNNKEL (reference sequence). The CDR3 here is CASNRYREETQYF. CDR3 coding DNA: TGTGCCAGCAACCGCTACAGGGAAGAGACCCAGTACTTC.

This clonotype was found a few times. The V gene is TRBV10-3, the J gene TRBJ1-3; a weak D match, TRBD1 (5 bases). The germline V gene encodes CDR1 ENHRY and CDR2 SYGVKD. There are 15 residues in the CDR3. V was shortened by 4 bases and J by 2 bases, with 12 bases between the two germline ends. CDR3 nucleotide sequence: TGTGCCATCAGTGGGGGCACGAGGGCTGGAAACACCATATATTTT. Translation: CAISGGTRAGNTIYF.

The chain uses TRBV12-3 or TRBV12-4 and TRBJ2-5; 10 bases are shared with TRBD2. The CDR3 sequence is 17 residues long. After removal of 1 base from V and 1 base from J, the junction contained 6 bases not matched to a gene. The CDR3 sequence: CASSLGTTSGIQETQYF. The CDR3 DNA sequence: TGTGCCAGCAGTTTAGGTACTACTAGCGGGATCCAAGAGACCCAGTACTTC.

CDR3 DNA: TGCAGCGTTTCTGGACAGCTGTTGAGAGATACGCAGTATTTT. This sequence encodes CSVSGQLLRDTQYF. The rearrangement joins TRBV29-1 to TRBJ2-3; tentative D call: TRBD1 (6 bases). Trimming stripped 5 bases from V and 5 bases from J, with 17 bases between. Germline V CDR1 and CDR2: SQVTM, ANQGSEA. This CDR3 comprises 14 residues.

This clonotype was seen many times. This rearrangement joins TRBV5-1 to TRBJ1-1; TRBD1 agrees at 7 bases. After removal of 2 bases from V and 0 bases from J, the junction contained 13 bases not matched to a gene. This CDR3 has 18 residues. The germline gives CDR1 SGHRS, CDR2 YFSETQ. The CDR3 here is CASSFLASGDSLNTEAFF. CDR3 DNA: TGCGCCAGCAGCTTTCTTGCTTCCGGGGACAGCTTGAACACTGAAGCTTTCTTT.

Ten or more counts support this clonotype. This rearrangement joins TRBV29-1 to TRBJ2-5; 8 nucleotides match TRBD1. Germline trimming cut 7 bases from V and 4 bases from J; bases unmatched to any gene: 8. Germline CDR1 reads SQVTM; CDR2 reads ANQGSEA. This CDR3 spans 13 amino acids. The CDR3 region has the DNA TGCAGCGCGCGAGGACAGGGTGGAGAGACCCAGTACTTC. Protein product: CSARGQGGETQYF.

This clonotype was seen at least ten times. V usage is TRBV5-1 and J usage is TRBJ1-1, with D unresolved. Trimming took off 3 bases at V and 1 base at J, with 7 bases between the two ends. CDR1 is SGHRS, CDR2 YFSETQ, per germline. The CDR3 consists of 13 residues. The DNA of the CDR3 is TGCGCCAGCAGCTCCTCAGGGAACACTGAAGCTTTCTTT. This translates into CASSSSGNTEAFF.

V usage is TRBV4-1 and J usage is TRBJ1-6, with D possibly TRBD1 on 6 matching bases. V was cut by 0 bases and J by 10 bases, with 16 bases left in between. Germline CDR1 is MGHRA and CDR2 is YSYEKL. This CDR3 spans 16 amino acids. The CDR3 is CASSQEASRGGSPLHF. DNA of the CDR3: TGCGCCAGCAGCCAAGAGGCCAGCAGGGGCGGCTCACCCCTCCACTTT.

The chain links TRBV6-6 to TRBJ1-1; TRBD1 matches at 7 bases. Per the germline V gene, CDR1 is MNHNY and CDR2 is SVGAGI (reference sequence). Germline trimming cut 7 bases from V and 8 bases from J; bases unmatched to any gene: 10. The length of the CDR3 is 13 residues. The CDR3 coding sequence is TGTGCCAGCACCGTGACAGGGTTATCCGAAGCTTTCTTT. It yields the protein CASTVTGLSEAFF.

CDR3 residues: CASRIGGWGVNYGYTF. The DNA for the CDR3 is TGTGCCAGCAGAATCGGGGGATGGGGGGTAAACTATGGCTACACCTTC. This chain links TRBV12-3 or TRBV12-4 with TRBJ1-2, with D possibly matching TRBD1 (5 bases). V was trimmed by 6 bases and J by 2 bases, leaving 19 bases between them. The CDR3 has 16 amino acids.

The chain carries TRBV29-1 and TRBJ2-7; D is possibly TRBD1 (5 bases). The CDR3 is 14 residues long. CDR1 and CDR2 (germline): SQVTM, ANQGSEA. Trimming left V 4 bases short and J 3 bases short, with 16 bases between. The CDR3 region is CSVVVGASFYEQYF. DNA of the CDR3: TGCAGCGTTGTGGTTGGGGCATCGTTCTACGAGCAGTACTTC.

The chain is built from TRBV20-1 and TRBJ1-1, with D maybe TRBD1 (6 bases). The CDR3 runs 14 residues. The germline V and J ends were trimmed by 4 bases and 2 bases, with 14 bases remaining between them. Germline V lookup: CDR1 DFQATT, CDR2 SNEGSKA (reference sequence). CDR3 protein: CSATFGTSNTEAFF. The CDR3, as DNA: TGCAGTGCTACCTTCGGGACAAGTAACACTGAAGCTTTCTTT.

J is TRBJ2-2 and V is TRBV3-1; D ambiguous. The V and J ends lost 6 bases and 7 bases respectively, with 12 bases between them. The CDR3 consists of 13 residues. Germline loops: CDR1 LGHDT, CDR2 YNNKEL (reference sequence). The CDR3 sequence: CASRLTLDGELFF. In nucleotides, the CDR3 is TGTGCCAGCAGACTCACCTTGGACGGGGAGCTGTTTTTT.

This clonotype showed up just a few times. The chain employs TRBV3-1 and TRBJ1-5; D possibly corresponds to TRBD1 (5 bases). Trimming removed 8 bases from V and 3 bases from J, with 8 bases in between. CDR3 length: 12 amino acids. Germline assignment: CDR1 LGHDT and CDR2 YNNKEL (reference sequence). The CDR3 DNA is TGTGCCAGCGGGGCCTACAATCAGCCCCAGCATTTT. As protein: CASGAYNQPQHF. The variable domain in full, with the rest retrieved from reference TRBV3-1 and TRBJ1-5, is DTAVSQTPKYLVTQMGNDKSIKCEQNLGHDTMYWYKQDSKKFLKIMFSYNNKELIINETVPNRFSPKSPDKAHLNLHINSLELGDSAVYFCASGAYNQPQHFGDGTRLSIL.

This sequence joins TRBV28 and TRBJ2-3, with TRBD1 matching 7 bases. Trimming at V came to 2 bases and at J to 1 base, leaving 3 bases not matched to a gene. CDR3 length equals 15 residues. Germline values: CDR1 MDHEN, CDR2 SYDVKM. The CDR3 DNA follows: TGTGCCAGCAGTTTACAGCAGGGGGGCACAGATACGCAGTATTTT. This sequence encodes CASSLQQGGTDTQYF.

This clonotype was found a few times. V and J are TRBV15 and TRBJ2-5; D not resolved. The germline V gene has CDR1 LNHNV and CDR2 YYDKDF (reference sequence). Trimming left V 1 base short and J 5 bases short, with 5 bases between. The CDR3 contains 12 residues. This chain's CDR3 is CATSRVAETQYF. The DNA of the CDR3 is TGTGCCACCAGCAGAGTCGCGGAGACCCAGTACTTC.

This clonotype was counted between two and nine times. The chain has TRBV11-2 and TRBJ2-5; possible D gene TRBD2, 6 bases. Deletions cut 4 bases from V and 5 bases from J, with 11 bases between. This CDR3 comprises 13 residues. Germline values: CDR1 SGHAT, CDR2 FQNNGV. The CDR3 reads CASSSVGGETQYF. The CDR3 DNA reads as TGTGCCAGCAGCTCAGTTGGGGGGGAGACCCAGTACTTC.